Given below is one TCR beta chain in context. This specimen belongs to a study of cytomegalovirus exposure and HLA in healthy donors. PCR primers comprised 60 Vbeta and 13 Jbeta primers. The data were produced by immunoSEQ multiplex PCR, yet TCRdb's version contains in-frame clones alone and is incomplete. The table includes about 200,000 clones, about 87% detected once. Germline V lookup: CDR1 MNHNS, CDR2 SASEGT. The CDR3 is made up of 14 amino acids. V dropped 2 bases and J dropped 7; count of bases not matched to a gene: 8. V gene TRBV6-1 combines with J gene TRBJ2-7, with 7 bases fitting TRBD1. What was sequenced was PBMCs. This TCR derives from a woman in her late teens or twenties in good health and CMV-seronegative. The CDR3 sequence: CASSEPTGSGEQYF. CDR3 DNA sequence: TGTGCCAGCAGTGAACCGACAGGGTCGGGGGAGCAGTACTTC.